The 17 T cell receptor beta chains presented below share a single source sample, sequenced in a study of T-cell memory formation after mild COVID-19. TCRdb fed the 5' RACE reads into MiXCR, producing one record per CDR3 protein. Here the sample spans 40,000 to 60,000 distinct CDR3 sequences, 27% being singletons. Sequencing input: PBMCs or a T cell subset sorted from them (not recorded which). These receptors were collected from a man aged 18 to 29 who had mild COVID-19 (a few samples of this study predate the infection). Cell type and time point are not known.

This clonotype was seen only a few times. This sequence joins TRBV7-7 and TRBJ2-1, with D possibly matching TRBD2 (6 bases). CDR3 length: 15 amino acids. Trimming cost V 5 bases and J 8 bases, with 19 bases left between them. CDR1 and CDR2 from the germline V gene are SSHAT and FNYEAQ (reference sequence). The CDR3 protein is CASSQGLRQNDEQFF. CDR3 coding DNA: TGTGCCAGCAGCCAGGGACTGCGGCAAAACGATGAGCAGTTCTTC.

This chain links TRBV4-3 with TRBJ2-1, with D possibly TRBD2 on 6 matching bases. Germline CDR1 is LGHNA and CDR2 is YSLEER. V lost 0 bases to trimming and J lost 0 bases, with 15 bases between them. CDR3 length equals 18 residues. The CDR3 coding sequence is TGCGCCAGCAGCCAAGATTGGAGGATCGGGGGCTCCTACAATGAGCAGTTCTTC. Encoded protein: CASSQDWRIGGSYNEQFF.

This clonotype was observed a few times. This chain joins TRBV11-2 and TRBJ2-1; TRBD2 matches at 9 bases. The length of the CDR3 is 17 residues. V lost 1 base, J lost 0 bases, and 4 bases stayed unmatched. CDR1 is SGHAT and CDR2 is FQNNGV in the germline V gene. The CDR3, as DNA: TGTGCCAGCAGCTTAGTTGCGGGGGGGAGCTCCTACAATGAGCAGTTCTTC. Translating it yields CASSLVAGGSSYNEQFF.

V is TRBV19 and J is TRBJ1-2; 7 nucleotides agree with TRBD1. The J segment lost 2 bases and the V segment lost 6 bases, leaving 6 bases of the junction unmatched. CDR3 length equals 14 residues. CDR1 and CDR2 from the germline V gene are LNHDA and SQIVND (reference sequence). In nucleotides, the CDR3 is TGTGCCAGTAGCCCGAGACAGGGAAACTATGGCTACACCTTC. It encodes CASSPRQGNYGYTF.

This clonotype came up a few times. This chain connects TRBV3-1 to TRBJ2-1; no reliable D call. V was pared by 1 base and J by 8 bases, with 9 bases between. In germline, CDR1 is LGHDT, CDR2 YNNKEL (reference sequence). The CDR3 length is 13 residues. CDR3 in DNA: TGTGCCAGCAGCCAAGTAGGTGCGTATGAGCAGTTCTTC. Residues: CASSQVGAYEQFF.

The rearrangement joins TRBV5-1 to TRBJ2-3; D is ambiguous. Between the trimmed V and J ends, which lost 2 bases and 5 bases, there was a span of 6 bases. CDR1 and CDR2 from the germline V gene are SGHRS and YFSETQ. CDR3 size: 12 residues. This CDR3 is CASSFNKDTQYF. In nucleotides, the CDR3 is TGCGCCAGCAGCTTCAATAAAGATACGCAGTATTTT.

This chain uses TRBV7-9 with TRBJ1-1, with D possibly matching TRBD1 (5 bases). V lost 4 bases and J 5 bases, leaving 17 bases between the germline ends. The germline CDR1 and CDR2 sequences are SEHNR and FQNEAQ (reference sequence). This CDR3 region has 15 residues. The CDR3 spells CASSSLPGGMTEAFF. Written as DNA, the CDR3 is TGTGCCAGCAGCTCGCTACCCGGGGGTATGACTGAAGCTTTCTTT.

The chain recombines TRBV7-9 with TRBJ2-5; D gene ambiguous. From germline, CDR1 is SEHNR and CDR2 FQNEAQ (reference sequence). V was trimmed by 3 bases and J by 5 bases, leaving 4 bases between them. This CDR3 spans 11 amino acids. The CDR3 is CASSFPETQYF. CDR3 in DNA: TGTGCCAGCAGCTTCCCGGAGACCCAGTACTTC.

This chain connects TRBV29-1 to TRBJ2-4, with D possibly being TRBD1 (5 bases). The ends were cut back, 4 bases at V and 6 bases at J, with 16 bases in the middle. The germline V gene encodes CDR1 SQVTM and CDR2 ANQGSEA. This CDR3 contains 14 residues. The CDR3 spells CSVVAGPTGNIQYF. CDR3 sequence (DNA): TGCAGCGTTGTCGCAGGGCCGACGGGAAACATTCAGTACTTC.

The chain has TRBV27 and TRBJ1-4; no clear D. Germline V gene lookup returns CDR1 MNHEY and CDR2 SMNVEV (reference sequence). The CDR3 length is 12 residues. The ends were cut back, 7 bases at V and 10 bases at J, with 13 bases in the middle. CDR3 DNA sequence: TGTGCCAGCACTAATAACGCGGGAAAACTGTTTTTT. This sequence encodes CASTNNAGKLFF.

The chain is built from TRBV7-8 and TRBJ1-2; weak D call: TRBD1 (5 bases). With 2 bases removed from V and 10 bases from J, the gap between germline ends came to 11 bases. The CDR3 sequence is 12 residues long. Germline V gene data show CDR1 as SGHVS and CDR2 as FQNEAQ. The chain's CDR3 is CASSLTGTYYTF. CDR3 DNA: TGTGCCAGCAGCTTAACAGGAACATACTACACCTTC.

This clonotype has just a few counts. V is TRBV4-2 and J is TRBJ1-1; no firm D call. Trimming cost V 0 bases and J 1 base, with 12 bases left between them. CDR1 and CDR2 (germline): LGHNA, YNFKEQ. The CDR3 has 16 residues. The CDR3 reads CASSQEGSGRNTEAFF. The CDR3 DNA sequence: TGTGCCAGCAGCCAAGAGGGATCCGGGAGGAACACTGAAGCTTTCTTT.

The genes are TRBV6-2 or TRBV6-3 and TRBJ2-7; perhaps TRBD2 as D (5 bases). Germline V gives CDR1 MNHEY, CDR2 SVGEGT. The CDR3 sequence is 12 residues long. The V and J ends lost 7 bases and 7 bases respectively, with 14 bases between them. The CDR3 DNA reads TGTGCCAGCACGAGTGGAGGATTGGAGCAGTACTTC. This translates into CASTSGGLEQYF.

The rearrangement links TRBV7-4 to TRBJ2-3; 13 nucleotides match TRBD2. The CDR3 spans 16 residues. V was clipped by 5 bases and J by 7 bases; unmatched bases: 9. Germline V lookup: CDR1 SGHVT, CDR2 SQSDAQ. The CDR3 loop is CASSDPGLAGRYTQYF. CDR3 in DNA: TGTGCCAGCAGCGATCCGGGACTAGCGGGGAGATATACGCAGTATTTT.

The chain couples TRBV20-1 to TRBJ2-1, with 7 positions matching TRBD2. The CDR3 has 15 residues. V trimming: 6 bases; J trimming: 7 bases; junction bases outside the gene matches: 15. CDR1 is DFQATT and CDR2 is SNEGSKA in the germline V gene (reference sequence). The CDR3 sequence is CSASSGESGANEQFF. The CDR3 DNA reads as TGCAGTGCCAGCAGCGGAGAGAGCGGGGCAAATGAGCAGTTCTTC.

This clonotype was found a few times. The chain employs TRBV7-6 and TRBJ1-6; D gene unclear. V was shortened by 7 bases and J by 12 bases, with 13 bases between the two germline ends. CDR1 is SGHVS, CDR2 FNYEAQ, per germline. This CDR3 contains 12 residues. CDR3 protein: CASNSGSGPLHF. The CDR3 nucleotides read TGTGCCAGCAACTCCGGCTCGGGACCCCTCCACTTT.

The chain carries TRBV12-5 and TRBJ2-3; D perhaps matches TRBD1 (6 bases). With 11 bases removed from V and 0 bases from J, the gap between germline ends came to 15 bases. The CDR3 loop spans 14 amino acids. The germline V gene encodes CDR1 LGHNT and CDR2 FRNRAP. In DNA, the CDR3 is TGTGCTTGCCGCGGACAGCGTAGCACAGATACGCAGTATTTT. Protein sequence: CACRGQRSTDTQYF.